These T cell receptor beta chains were read from a single sample in a study of human T cells and chemical hapten exposure. TCRdb independently ran MiXCR on the RACE reads; one entry per CDR3 protein. The table includes 270,000 or so distinct CDR3 sequences, 7.5% to 9% detected once. The source material was whole blood, sampled in connection with sensitization to the hapten diphenylcyclopropenone (DPC). The receptors here all came from a man aged 18 to 30 with alopecia areata. Some clones in this sample may be carry-over from other donors' samples. Both conserved end residues are part of each CDR3. A D gene is named only where the DNA matches it firmly. Expanded clones are given a class, and other clones once, few, many or no size at all.

V gene	clone size	D gene	J gene	CDR3 protein	CDR3 DNA
TRBV10-3	.	.	TRBJ2-3	CAISDFSARTASTDTQYF	TGTGCCATCAGTGATTTCTCGGCTAGAACGGCTAGCACAGATACGCAGTATTTT
TRBV10-2	few	TRBD2	TRBJ2-7	CASASGGAFYEQYF	TGCGCCAGCGCGAGCGGGGGGGCCTTCTACGAGCAGTACTTC
TRBV7-7	.	.	TRBJ2-5	CASSAGANFQETQYF	TGTGCCAGCAGCGCCGGGGCAAATTTCCAAGAGACCCAGTACTTC
TRBV12-3/TRBV12-4	few	TRBD2	TRBJ2-1	CASKLADYNEQFF	TGTGCCAGCAAACTAGCGGACTACAATGAGCAGTTCTTC
TRBV5-1	few	.	TRBJ1-1	CASGGGRSPWDTEAFF	TGCGCCAGCGGGGGTGGGCGAAGCCCTTGGGACACTGAAGCTTTCTTT
TRBV15	.	.	TRBJ1-6	CATSRVRGIGLNSPLHF	TGTGCCACCAGCAGAGTCCGGGGGATTGGATTAAATTCACCCCTCCACTTT
TRBV5-1	.	.	TRBJ2-2	CASSLVHDTGELFF	TGCGCCAGCAGCTTGGTTCACGACACCGGGGAGCTGTTTTTT
TRBV7-8	few	.	TRBJ1-5	CASSFSRDPLGQPQHF	TGTGCCAGCAGCTTCTCCAGGGACCCCTTAGGGCAGCCCCAGCATTTT
TRBV27	many	.	TRBJ2-2	CASSLRRSNTGELFF	TGTGCCAGCAGTTTGAGGAGATCGAACACCGGGGAGCTGTTTTTT
TRBV25-1	many	.	TRBJ1-6	CASSVTGNSPLHF	TGTGCCAGCAGTGTGACAGGAAACTCACCCCTCCACTTT
TRBV7-2	many	TRBD1	TRBJ1-1	CASSLQGEATEAFF	TGTGCCAGCAGCTTACAGGGGGAGGCGACTGAAGCTTTCTTT
TRBV7-6	.	.	TRBJ1-1	CASSLVGTDEAFF	TGTGCCAGCAGCTTGGTGGGGACGGATGAAGCTTTCTTT
TRBV9	many	.	TRBJ2-5	CASSVAGGKETQYF	TGTGCCAGCAGCGTAGCGGGGGGCAAAGAGACCCAGTACTTC
TRBV5-1	.	TRBD1	TRBJ1-1	CASSLEDRENTEAFF	TGCGCCAGCAGCTTGGAAGACAGGGAGAACACTGAAGCTTTCTTT
TRBV29-1	.	.	TRBJ2-1	CSVEWMEQFF	TGCAGCGTTGAGTGGATGGAGCAGTTCTTC
TRBV9	.	TRBD2	TRBJ2-1	CASSVGLAGGTSYNEQFF	TGTGCCAGCAGCGTAGGACTAGCGGGGGGGACGTCCTACAATGAGCAGTTCTTC
TRBV7-9	.	.	TRBJ2-2	CASSRSGPGELFF	TGTGCCAGCAGCCGGAGCGGTCCCGGGGAGCTGTTTTTT
TRBV7-8	few	TRBD1	TRBJ1-1	CASSLVRGSRKTEAFF	TGTGCCAGCAGCTTAGTCAGGGGGAGTCGGAAGACTGAAGCTTTCTTT
TRBV28	.	.	TRBJ1-1	CASSLQWGETDTEAFF	TGTGCCAGCAGTTTACAATGGGGGGAAACGGACACTGAAGCTTTCTTT
TRBV7-3	few	.	TRBJ1-1	CASSLEQGQNTEAFF	TGTGCCAGCAGCCTAGAACAGGGACAGAACACTGAAGCTTTCTTT
TRBV6-6	.	.	TRBJ2-4	CASRNLAKNIQYF	TGTGCCAGCAGAAACTTAGCCAAAAACATTCAGTACTTC
TRBV29-1	many	TRBD2	TRBJ2-3	CSVVGGATDTQYF	TGCAGCGTTGTCGGGGGGGCAACAGATACGCAGTATTTT
TRBV12-3/TRBV12-4	.	.	TRBJ2-2	CASSPKIRGTGELFF	TGTGCCAGCAGTCCAAAGATCCGGGGGACCGGGGAGCTGTTTTTT
TRBV11-2	few	.	TRBJ2-2	CASSLSSRTLGTGELFF	TGTGCCAGCAGCTTATCCTCAAGAACATTGGGCACCGGGGAGCTGTTTTTT
TRBV7-2	.	TRBD2	TRBJ2-3	CASSRDLAGGSDTQYF	TGTGCCAGCAGCCGTGACCTAGCGGGGGGTTCAGATACGCAGTATTTT
TRBV9	few	TRBD2	TRBJ2-3	CASSVSGGQLTDTQYF	TGTGCCAGCAGCGTCAGCGGGGGGCAACTCACAGATACGCAGTATTTT
TRBV29-1	few	.	TRBJ2-7	CSVAPGTGAYEQYF	TGCAGCGTTGCACCCGGGACGGGGGCCTACGAGCAGTACTTC
TRBV21-1	.	.	TRBJ1-4	CASTSRDRGPANEKLFF	TGTGCCAGCACTTCGAGGGACAGGGGGCCAGCTAATGAAAAACTGTTTTTT
TRBV5-1	few	.	TRBJ2-5	CASSLDGYQETQYF	TGCGCCAGCAGCTTGGACGGGTACCAAGAGACCCAGTACTTC
TRBV12-3/TRBV12-4	few	TRBD1	TRBJ1-5	CASSLVAGGSNQPQHF	TGTGCCAGCAGTTTAGTGGCAGGGGGCAGCAATCAGCCCCAGCATTTT
TRBV7-9	few	TRBD1	TRBJ2-5	CASSNRREGARQETQYF	TGTGCCAGCAGCAACCGGCGCGAGGGGGCGCGACAAGAGACCCAGTACTTC
TRBV2	.	.	TRBJ1-6	CASRSGRNSPLHF	TGTGCCAGCAGAAGCGGGCGGAATTCACCCCTCCACTTT
TRBV7-6	many	TRBD2	TRBJ2-3	CASSCQRGACTDTQYF	TGTGCCAGCAGCTGCCAGCGGGGGGCTTGCACAGATACGCAGTATTTT
TRBV5-4	many	.	TRBJ2-5	CASSLVYQETQYF	TGTGCCAGCAGCTTGGTGTACCAAGAGACCCAGTACTTC
TRBV29-1	.	.	TRBJ2-1	CSVDAGFNEQFF	TGCAGCGTTGACGCAGGGTTCAATGAGCAGTTCTTC
TRBV4-1	many	.	TRBJ1-5	CASSPRQVVQPQHF	TGCGCCAGCAGCCCGCGACAAGTGGTACAGCCCCAGCATTTT
TRBV7-8	few	.	TRBJ1-1	CASSLISRDTEAFF	TGTGCCAGCAGCTTAATTTCCAGGGACACTGAAGCTTTCTTT
TRBV7-7	few	.	TRBJ2-5	CASSPTVAARETQYF	TGTGCCAGCAGCCCAACGGTGGCGGCTAGGGAGACCCAGTACTTC
TRBV7-3	.	.	TRBJ2-2	CASSRDSLNTGELFF	TGTGCCAGCAGCCGGGACTCTCTTAACACCGGGGAGCTGTTTTTT
TRBV5-1	few	.	TRBJ2-1	CASSLLATGSTNEQFF	TGCGCCAGCAGCTTGTTGGCAACGGGTAGTACGAATGAGCAGTTCTTC
TRBV27	.	TRBD1	TRBJ1-6	CASSPQPWTGYDSPLHF	TGTGCCAGCAGTCCCCAACCCTGGACAGGGTATGATTCACCCCTCCACTTT
TRBV5-5	.	.	TRBJ2-7	CASSLAALTGSEQYF	TGTGCCAGCAGCTTGGCCGCTCTTACAGGTTCCGAGCAGTACTTC
TRBV5-6	.	TRBD1	TRBJ1-2	CASSSPSGGQGHYGYTF	TGTGCCAGCAGCTCCCCTTCTGGGGGACAGGGCCACTATGGCTACACCTTC
TRBV7-2	.	.	TRBJ2-1	CASNLNRFHNEQFF	TGTGCCAGCAACCTTAACAGGTTCCACAATGAGCAGTTCTTC
TRBV9	few	.	TRBJ2-2	CASSVATGAAVPNTGELFF	TGTGCCAGCAGCGTAGCTACTGGGGCGGCAGTTCCGAACACCGGGGAGCTGTTTTTT
TRBV7-6	.	TRBD1	TRBJ1-4	CASSLGGTDNEKLFF	TGTGCCAGCAGCTTAGGCGGGACAGATAATGAAAAACTGTTTTTT
TRBV27	.	TRBD1	TRBJ1-1	CASRYIAGQGAGEAFF	TGTGCCAGCAGGTATATAGCGGGACAGGGGGCTGGTGAAGCTTTCTTT
TRBV15	many	.	TRBJ1-5	CATSRDRAGNQPQHF	TGTGCCACCAGCAGAGACAGGGCTGGCAATCAGCCCCAGCATTTT
TRBV5-1	few	TRBD2	TRBJ2-3	CASSLGGRGDTQYF	TGCGCCAGCAGCTTGGGCGGGAGAGGAGATACGCAGTATTTT
TRBV28	few	.	TRBJ1-2	CASNASPNYGYTF	TGTGCCAGCAATGCTTCTCCTAACTATGGCTACACCTTC
TRBV6-2/TRBV6-3	.	.	TRBJ2-7	CASSYSAVLEQYF	TGTGCCAGCAGTTACTCTGCGGTCCTCGAGCAGTACTTC
TRBV20-1	few	.	TRBJ1-1	CSARESTGVGTEAFF	TGCAGTGCTAGAGAATCGACGGGGGTTGGTACTGAAGCTTTCTTT
TRBV10-3	few	TRBD1	TRBJ2-5	CAISDPTGGEETQYF	TGTGCCATCAGTGATCCGACAGGGGGTGAGGAGACCCAGTACTTC